A single sample is the source of the 14 T cell receptor beta chains below, sequenced in a study of blood T cell repertoires in COVID-19. Generated by immunoSEQ multiplex PCR, the TCRdb table keeps only in-frame clones and is missing some. The sample has about 190,000 clones; around 88% are singletons. Material for sequencing was PBMCs or T cells enriched from blood (not recorded which). Receptors originate from a woman in her 30s who had recovered from COVID-19.

There are a few counts of this clone. The chain combines TRBV7-9 with TRBJ2-5; weak D call: TRBD2 (6 bases). Trimming shortened V by 2 bases and J by 4 bases, and 14 bases separated the two germline ends. CDR3 length equals 15 residues. The germline gives CDR1 SEHNR, CDR2 FQNEAQ (reference sequence). DNA for the CDR3: TGTGCCAGCAGCTTATACGGGGGTAATGCAGAGACCCAGTACTTC. Residues: CASSLYGGNAETQYF.

The chain recombines TRBV5-5 with TRBJ2-7, with TRBD2 identical over 9 bases. This CDR3 has 16 residues. CDR1 is SGHKS, CDR2 YYEKEE, per germline (reference sequence). Germline trimming cut 3 bases from V and 2 bases from J; bases unmatched to any gene: 9. In nucleotides, the CDR3 is TGTGCCAGCAGCTCGTTCGGGCTAGCGGGACCCTACGAGCAGTACTTC. Its protein product is CASSSFGLAGPYEQYF.

The chain is built from TRBV5-5 and TRBJ1-2; 7 positions agree with TRBD1. This CDR3 has 17 amino acids. Germline values: CDR1 SGHKS, CDR2 YYEKEE (reference sequence). Trimming took 3 bases from V and 2 from J; bases not matched to a gene: 13. The CDR3 region is CASSYLTGAQLNYGYTF. In DNA, the CDR3 is TGTGCCAGCAGCTATCTAACAGGGGCCCAACTAAACTATGGCTACACCTTC.

This chain joins TRBV18 and TRBJ2-5, with 8 bases fitting TRBD1. After removal of 6 bases from V and 4 bases from J, the junction contained 16 bases not matched to a gene. The CDR3 has 17 amino acids. The germline V gene has CDR1 KGHSH and CDR2 LQKENI. The CDR3 DNA reads TGTGCCAGCTCCGGGTCAGGGGGCGATCTTTCAAGAGAGACCCAGTACTTC. Translating it yields CASSGSGGDLSRETQYF.

CDR3 nucleotide sequence: TGTGCCAGCAGCCTAAAAGGGGGCGCTTATGAGCAGTTCTTC. Amino acid sequence: CASSLKGGAYEQFF. The V and J genes are TRBV5-6 and TRBJ2-1, with TRBD1 identical over 7 bases. Germline V lookup: CDR1 SGHDT, CDR2 YYEEEE. The V segment lost 4 bases and the J segment 8 bases; nucleotides outside the gene matches: 9. The CDR3 length is 14 residues.

The sample holds a few counts of this clone. The chain recombines TRBV27 with TRBJ2-5; 11 bases are a match to TRBD2. In germline, CDR1 is MNHEY, CDR2 SMNVEV (reference sequence). The CDR3 totals 15 residues. The V and J ends lost 8 bases and 9 bases, in that order; junction bases with no gene match: 14. DNA for the CDR3: TGTGCCAGCGGGGGGGGACTAGCGGCCCCTCGGGCCCAGTACTTC. It specifies CASGGGLAAPRAQYF.

V usage is TRBV5-4 and J usage is TRBJ2-7; 15 nucleotides align to TRBD2. CDR3 size: 16 residues. After removal of 5 bases from V and 7 bases from J, the junction contained 10 bases not matched to a gene. Germline loops: CDR1 SGHNT, CDR2 YYREEE (reference sequence). The CDR3 nucleotides are TGTGCCAGCAGTTCTGGGACTAGCGGGAGGTACGTGGAGCAGTACTTC. This translates into CASSSGTSGRYVEQYF. Variable domain in full (rest from reference TRBV5-4 and TRBJ2-7): ETGVTQSPTHLIKTRGQQVTLRCSSQSGHNTVSWYQQALGQGPQFIFQYYREEENGRGNFPPRFSGLQFPNYSSELNVNALELDDSALYLCASSSGTSGRYVEQYFGPGTRLTVT.

The CDR3 loop is CASSPLGDNEQFF. As DNA, the CDR3 is TGTGCCAGCAGCCCCCTCGGGGACAATGAGCAGTTCTTC. The rearrangement uses TRBV6-5 and TRBJ2-1, with D possibly matching TRBD2 (5 bases). The CDR3 spans 13 residues. V was clipped by 6 bases and J by 5 bases, with 11 bases between them. Germline V CDR1 and CDR2: MNHEY, SVGAGI.

This rearrangement joins TRBV5-4 to TRBJ2-5; D is possibly TRBD2 (5 bases). The CDR3 has 13 residues. Germline values: CDR1 SGHNT, CDR2 YYREEE (reference sequence). Trimming left V 0 bases short and J 4 bases short, with 7 bases between. In DNA form, the CDR3 reads TGTGCCAGCAGCTTGGGGGGAGTAGAGACCCAGTACTTC. It translates to CASSLGGVETQYF.

This CDR3 is CASSLGSTTGPEVGSYEQYF. The CDR3 DNA is TGTGCCAGCAGTTTGGGTTCCACGACAGGGCCTGAGGTGGGCTCCTACGAGCAGTACTTC. This rearrangement joins TRBV28 to TRBJ2-7, with 7 bases fitting TRBD1. The germline V gene encodes CDR1 MDHEN and CDR2 SYDVKM. The V gene end was trimmed by 3 bases and the J gene end by 0 bases; junction bases not matched to a gene: 20. This CDR3 region has 20 residues.

V is TRBV13 and J is TRBJ2-2, with D perhaps matching TRBD2 (6 bases). This CDR3 has 19 residues. CDR1 and CDR2 (germline): PRHDT, FYEKMQ (reference sequence). V lost 1 base, J lost 0 bases, and 18 bases lay in between. CDR3 loop: CASSLVDVAARTNTGELFF. CDR3 nucleotide sequence: TGTGCCAGCAGCTTAGTTGACGTAGCGGCCCGTACGAACACCGGGGAGCTGTTTTTT.

The CDR3 DNA reads TGTGCCATCAGAGGCCAGGGGGCTTCCTACAATGAGCAGTTCTTC. Translating gives CAIRGQGASYNEQFF. The V and J genes are TRBV10-3 and TRBJ2-1; 8 bases map to TRBD1. The ends lost 6 bases at V and 1 base at J; junction bases unmatched: 5. The germline gives CDR1 ENHRY, CDR2 SYGVKD. The CDR3 sequence is 15 residues long.

The V and J genes are TRBV12-5 and TRBJ2-7; TRBD1 is a possible D gene (6 bases). CDR1 is LGHNT, CDR2 FRNRAP, per germline. This CDR3 is built from 15 residues. V lost 10 bases and J 2 bases, leaving 21 bases between the germline ends. The CDR3 DNA is TGTGCTACAAGCTCCGCCGGGACACCGACCTACGAGCAGTACTTC. Encoded protein: CATSSAGTPTYEQYF.

On this clone itself: Germline is not matched at one junction end, which may reflect a read error. The chain joins TRBV28 to TRBJ2-7, with D perhaps TRBD1 (6 bases). The germline CDR1 and CDR2 sequences are MDHEN and SYDVKM. The CDR3 totals 13 residues. CDR3 sequence: CASTFEGPAGQYF. The CDR3, as DNA: TGTGCCAGCACTTTCGAGGGACCGGCCGGACAGTATTTC.